This T cell receptor beta chain was captured in a study of blood T cell repertoires in COVID-19. V shed 4 bases and J shed 4 bases, with 9 bases lying between them. Germline lookup yields CDR1 GTSNPN and CDR2 SVGIG (reference sequence). CDR3 size: 12 residues. Method: immunoSEQ multiplex PCR; TCRdb's copy keeps in-frame clones and lacks some. Here the sample spans 300,000 to 450,000 clones, roughly nine tenths being singletons. The sample consisted of peripheral blood. The TCR comes from a woman aged 25 to 39 with COVID-19, enrolled during active disease. V gene TRBV30 combines with J gene TRBJ2-3; perhaps TRBD1 as D (5 bases). The CDR3 here is CAWTQGADTQYF. CDR3 nucleotide sequence: TGTGCCTGGACTCAGGGCGCAGATACGCAGTATTTT.